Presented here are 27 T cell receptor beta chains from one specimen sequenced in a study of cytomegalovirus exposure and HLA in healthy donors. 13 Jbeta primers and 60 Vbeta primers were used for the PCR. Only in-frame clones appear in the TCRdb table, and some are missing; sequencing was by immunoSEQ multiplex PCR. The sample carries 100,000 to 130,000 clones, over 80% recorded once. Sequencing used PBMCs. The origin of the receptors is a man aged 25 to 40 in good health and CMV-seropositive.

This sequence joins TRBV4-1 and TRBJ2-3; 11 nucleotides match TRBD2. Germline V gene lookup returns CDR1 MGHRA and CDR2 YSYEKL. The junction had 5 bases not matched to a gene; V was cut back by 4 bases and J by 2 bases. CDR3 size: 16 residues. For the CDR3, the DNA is TGCGCCAGCAGCCGGAAGGGACTAGCGGACACAGATACGCAGTATTTT. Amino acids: CASSRKGLADTDTQYF.

The CDR3 region is CASSLYGQDGYTF. Here the CDR3 DNA reads TGTGCCAGCAGCTTATACGGACAGGACGGCTACACCTTC. The rearrangement joins TRBV7-2 to TRBJ1-2; 7 bases agree with TRBD1. Unmatched junction bases numbered 5, after V lost 2 bases and J lost 8 bases. The germline gives CDR1 SGHTA, CDR2 FQGNSA. The CDR3 is 13 amino acids. Based on the CDR3 plus reference TRBV7-2 and TRBJ1-2, the full variable domain is GAGVSQSPSNKVTEKGKDVELRCDPISGHTALYWYRQSLGQGLEFLIYFQGNSAPDKSGLPSDRFSAERTGGSVSTLTIQRTQQEDSAVYLCASSLYGQDGYTFGSGTRLTVV.

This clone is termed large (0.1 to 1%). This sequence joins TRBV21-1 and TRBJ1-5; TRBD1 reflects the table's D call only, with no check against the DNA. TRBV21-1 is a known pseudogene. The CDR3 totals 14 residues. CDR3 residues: CVAELGHSNQPQHF. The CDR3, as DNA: TGTGTCGCCGAGCTGGGGCATAGCAATCAGCCCCAGCATTTT.

This chain's CDR3 is CASSMTGSSNQPQHF. The CDR3 DNA sequence: TGTGCCAGTAGTATGACAGGGAGTAGCAATCAGCCCCAGCATTTT. The chain has TRBV19 and TRBJ1-5; 7 bases are shared with TRBD1. V shed 3 bases, J shed 0 bases, and the junction held 2 bases outside the gene matches. The CDR3 covers 15 residues. Germline CDR1 LNHDA, CDR2 SQIVND (reference sequence).

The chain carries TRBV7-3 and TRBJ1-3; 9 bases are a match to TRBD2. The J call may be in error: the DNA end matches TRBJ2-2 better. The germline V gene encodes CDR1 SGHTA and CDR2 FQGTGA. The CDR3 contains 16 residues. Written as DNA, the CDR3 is TGTGCCAGCAGTTTACATAGCGGGGGGAACACCGGGGAGCTGTTTTTT. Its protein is CASSLHSGGNTGELFF.

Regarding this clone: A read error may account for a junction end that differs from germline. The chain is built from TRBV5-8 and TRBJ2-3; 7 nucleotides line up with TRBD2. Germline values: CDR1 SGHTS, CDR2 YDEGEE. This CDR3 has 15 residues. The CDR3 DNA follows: TGTGCCAGCAGCTTGGCGGGGGGTAGCACGGATACGCAGTATTTT. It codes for CASSLAGGSTDTQYF.

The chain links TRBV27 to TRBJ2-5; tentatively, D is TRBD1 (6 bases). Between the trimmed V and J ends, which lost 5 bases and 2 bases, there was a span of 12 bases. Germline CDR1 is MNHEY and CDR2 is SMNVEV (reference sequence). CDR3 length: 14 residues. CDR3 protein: CASSRRTVQETQYF. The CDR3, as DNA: TGTGCCAGCAGTCGAAGGACAGTTCAAGAGACCCAGTACTTC.

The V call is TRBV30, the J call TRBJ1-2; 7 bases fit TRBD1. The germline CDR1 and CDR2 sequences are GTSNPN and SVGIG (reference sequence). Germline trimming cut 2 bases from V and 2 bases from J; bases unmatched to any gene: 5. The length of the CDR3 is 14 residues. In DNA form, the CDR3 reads TGTGCCTGGAGTCATCAGACAGGGAACTATGGCTACACCTTC. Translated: CAWSHQTGNYGYTF. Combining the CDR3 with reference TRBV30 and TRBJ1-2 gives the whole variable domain SQTIHQWPATLVQPVGSPLSLECTVEGTSNPNLYWYRQAAGRGLQLLFYSVGIGQISSEVPQNLSASRPQDRQFILSSKKLLLSDSGFYLCAWSHQTGNYGYTFGSGTRLTVV.

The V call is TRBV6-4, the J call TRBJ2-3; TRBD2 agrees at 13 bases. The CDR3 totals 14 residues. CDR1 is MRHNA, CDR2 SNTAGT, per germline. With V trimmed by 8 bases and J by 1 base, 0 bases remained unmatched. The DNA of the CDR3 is TGTGCCAGCGGGACTAGCGGGGGCACAGATACGCAGTATTTT. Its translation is CASGTSGGTDTQYF.

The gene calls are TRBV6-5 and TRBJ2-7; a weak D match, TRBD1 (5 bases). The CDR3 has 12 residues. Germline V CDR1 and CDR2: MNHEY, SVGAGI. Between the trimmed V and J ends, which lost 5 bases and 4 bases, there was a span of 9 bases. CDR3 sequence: CASSLDRYEQYF. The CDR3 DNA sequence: TGTGCCAGCAGTCTAGACAGATACGAGCAGTACTTC.

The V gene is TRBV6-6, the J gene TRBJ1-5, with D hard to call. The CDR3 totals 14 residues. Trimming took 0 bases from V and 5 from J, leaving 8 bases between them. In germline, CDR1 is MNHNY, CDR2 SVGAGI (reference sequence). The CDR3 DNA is TGTGCCAGCAGTTACTCCGCCGGGGATCAGCCCCAGCATTTT. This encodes CASSYSAGDQPQHF.

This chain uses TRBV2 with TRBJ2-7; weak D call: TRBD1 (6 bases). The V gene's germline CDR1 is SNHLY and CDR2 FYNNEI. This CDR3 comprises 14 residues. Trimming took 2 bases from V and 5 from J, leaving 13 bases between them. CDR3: CASSEQGNNDEQYF. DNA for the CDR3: TGTGCCAGCAGTGAACAGGGGAACAACGACGAGCAGTACTTC.

CDR3 sequence: CASSVADRMGKLFF. CDR3 sequence (DNA): TGTGCCAGCAGCGTAGCTGACAGAATGGGAAAACTGTTTTTT. This chain connects TRBV9 to TRBJ1-4; TRBD1 is a possible D gene (5 bases). The CDR3 length is 14 residues. V was clipped by 0 bases and J by 10 bases, with 13 bases between them. Germline V gives CDR1 SGDLS, CDR2 YYNGEE.

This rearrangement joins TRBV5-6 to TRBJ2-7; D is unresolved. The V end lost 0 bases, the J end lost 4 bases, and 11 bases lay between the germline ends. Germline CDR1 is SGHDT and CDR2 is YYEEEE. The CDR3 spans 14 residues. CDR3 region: CASSLAVTVYEQYF. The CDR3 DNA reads TGTGCCAGCAGCTTGGCCGTGACTGTTTACGAGCAGTACTTC.

CDR3 DNA: TGCGCCAGCAGTTACAGGGAAGGTTTAGGTGAGCAGTTCTTC. Amino acids: CASSYREGLGEQFF. The chain employs TRBV10-1 and TRBJ2-1, with a tentative D call TRBD1 (6 bases). Germline assignment: CDR1 WNHNN and CDR2 SYGVQD (reference sequence). The CDR3 runs to 14 residues. V lost 5 bases to trimming and J lost 9 bases, with 17 bases between them.

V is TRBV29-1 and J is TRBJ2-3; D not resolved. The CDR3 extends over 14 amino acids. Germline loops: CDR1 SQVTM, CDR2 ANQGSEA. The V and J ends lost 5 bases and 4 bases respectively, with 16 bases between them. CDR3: CSVQGLDGPDTQYF. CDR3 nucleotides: TGCAGCGTTCAAGGTCTCGATGGCCCAGATACGCAGTATTTT.

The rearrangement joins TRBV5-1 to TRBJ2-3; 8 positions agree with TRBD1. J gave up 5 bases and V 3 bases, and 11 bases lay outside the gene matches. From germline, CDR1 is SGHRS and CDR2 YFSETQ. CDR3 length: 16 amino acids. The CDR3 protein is CASSSHRGTQKDTQYF. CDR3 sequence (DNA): TGCGCCAGCAGCTCCCACAGGGGGACGCAGAAAGATACGCAGTATTTT. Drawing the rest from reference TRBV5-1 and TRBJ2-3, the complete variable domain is KAGVTQTPRYLIKTRGQQVTLSCSPISGHRSVSWYQQTPGQGLQFLFEYFSETQRNKGNFPGRFSGRQFSNSRSEMNVSTLELGDSALYLCASSSHRGTQKDTQYFGPGTRLTVL.

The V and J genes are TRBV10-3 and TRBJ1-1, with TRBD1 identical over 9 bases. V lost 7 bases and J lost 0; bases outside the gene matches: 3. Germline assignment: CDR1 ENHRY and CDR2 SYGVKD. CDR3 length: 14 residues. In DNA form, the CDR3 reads TGTGCCATCACTGGGACAGGGCTGAACACTGAAGCTTTCTTT. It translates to CAITGTGLNTEAFF.

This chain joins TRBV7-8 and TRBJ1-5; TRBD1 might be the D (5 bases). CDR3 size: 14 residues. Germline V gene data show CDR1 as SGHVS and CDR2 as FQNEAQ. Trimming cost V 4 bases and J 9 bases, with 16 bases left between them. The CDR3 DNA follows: TGTGCCAGCAGCTCCCAGGGCCCCGATGGGCCCCAGCATTTT. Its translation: CASSSQGPDGPQHF.

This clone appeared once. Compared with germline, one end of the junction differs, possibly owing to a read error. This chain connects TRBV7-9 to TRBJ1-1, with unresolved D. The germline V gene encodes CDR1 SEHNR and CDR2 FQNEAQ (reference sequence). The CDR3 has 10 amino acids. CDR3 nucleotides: TGTTCCAGCAGCCGGAGTGAAGCTTTCTTT. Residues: CSSSRSEAFF.

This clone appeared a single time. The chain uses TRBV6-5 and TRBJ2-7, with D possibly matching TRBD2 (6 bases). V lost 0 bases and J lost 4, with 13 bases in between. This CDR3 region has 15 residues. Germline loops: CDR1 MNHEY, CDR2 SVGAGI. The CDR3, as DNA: TGTGCCAGCAGTTACTCGACCGGGAGTCCTTACGAGCAGTACTTC. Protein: CASSYSTGSPYEQYF.

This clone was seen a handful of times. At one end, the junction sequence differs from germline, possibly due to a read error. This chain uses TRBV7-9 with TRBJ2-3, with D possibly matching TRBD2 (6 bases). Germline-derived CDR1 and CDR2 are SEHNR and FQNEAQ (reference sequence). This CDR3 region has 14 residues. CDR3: CSSSSGTYPDTQYF. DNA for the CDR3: TGTTCCAGCAGCTCCGGGACTTATCCAGATACGCAGTATTTT.

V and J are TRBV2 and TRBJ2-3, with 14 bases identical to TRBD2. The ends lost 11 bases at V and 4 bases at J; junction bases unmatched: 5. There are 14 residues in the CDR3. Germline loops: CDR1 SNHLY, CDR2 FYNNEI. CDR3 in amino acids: CAAGLAGVADTQYF. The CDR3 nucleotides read TGTGCCGCGGGACTAGCGGGGGTAGCAGATACGCAGTATTTT.

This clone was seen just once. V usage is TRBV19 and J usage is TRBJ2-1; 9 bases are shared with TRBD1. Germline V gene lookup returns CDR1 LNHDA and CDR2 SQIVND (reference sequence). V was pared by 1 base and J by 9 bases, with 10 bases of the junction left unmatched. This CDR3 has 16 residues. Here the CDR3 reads CASSIVMGQGRAEQFF. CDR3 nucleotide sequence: TGTGCCAGTAGTATAGTAATGGGACAGGGACGGGCTGAGCAGTTCTTC.

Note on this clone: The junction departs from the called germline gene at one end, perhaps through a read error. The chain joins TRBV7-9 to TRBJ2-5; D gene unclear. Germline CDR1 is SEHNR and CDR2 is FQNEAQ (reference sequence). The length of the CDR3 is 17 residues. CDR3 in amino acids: CSSSSGFKPSIQETQYF. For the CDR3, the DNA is TGTTCCAGCAGCTCCGGGTTCAAACCCTCTATCCAAGAGACCCAGTACTTC.

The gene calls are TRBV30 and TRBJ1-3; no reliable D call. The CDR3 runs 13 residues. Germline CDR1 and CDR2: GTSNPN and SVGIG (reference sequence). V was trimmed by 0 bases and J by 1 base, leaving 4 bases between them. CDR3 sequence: CAWSVLSGNTIYF. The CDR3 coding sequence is TGTGCCTGGAGTGTCTTGTCTGGAAACACCATATATTTT.

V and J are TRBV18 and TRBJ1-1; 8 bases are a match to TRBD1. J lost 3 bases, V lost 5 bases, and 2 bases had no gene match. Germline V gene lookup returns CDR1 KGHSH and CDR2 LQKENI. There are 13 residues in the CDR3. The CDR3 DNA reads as TGTGCCAGCTCATCGGGACAGGACACTGAAGCTTTCTTT. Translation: CASSSGQDTEAFF.